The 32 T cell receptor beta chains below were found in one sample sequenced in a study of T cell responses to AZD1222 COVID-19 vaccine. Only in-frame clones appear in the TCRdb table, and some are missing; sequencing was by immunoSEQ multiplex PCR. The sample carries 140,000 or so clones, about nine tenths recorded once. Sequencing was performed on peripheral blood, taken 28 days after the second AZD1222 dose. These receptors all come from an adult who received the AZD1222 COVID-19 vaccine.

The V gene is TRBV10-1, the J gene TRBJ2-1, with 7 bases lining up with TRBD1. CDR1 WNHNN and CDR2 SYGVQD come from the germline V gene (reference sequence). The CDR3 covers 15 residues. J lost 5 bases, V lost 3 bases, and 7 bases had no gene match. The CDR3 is CASSDLQGSHNEQFF. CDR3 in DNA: TGCGCCAGCAGTGACCTACAGGGGTCTCACAATGAGCAGTTCTTC.

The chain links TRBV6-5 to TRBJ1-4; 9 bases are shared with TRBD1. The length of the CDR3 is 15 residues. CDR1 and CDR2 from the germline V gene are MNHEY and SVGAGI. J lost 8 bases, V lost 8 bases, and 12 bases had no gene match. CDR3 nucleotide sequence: TGTGCCAGCCTAAGGAACAGGGGGCAGTCAGAAAAACTGTTTTTT. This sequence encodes CASLRNRGQSEKLFF.

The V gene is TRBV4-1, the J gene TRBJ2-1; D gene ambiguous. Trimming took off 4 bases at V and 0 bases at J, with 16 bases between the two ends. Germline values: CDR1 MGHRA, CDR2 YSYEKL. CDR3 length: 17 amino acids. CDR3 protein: CASSLRQRADSYNEQFF. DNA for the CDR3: TGCGCCAGCAGCCTCCGACAAAGGGCGGACTCCTACAATGAGCAGTTCTTC.

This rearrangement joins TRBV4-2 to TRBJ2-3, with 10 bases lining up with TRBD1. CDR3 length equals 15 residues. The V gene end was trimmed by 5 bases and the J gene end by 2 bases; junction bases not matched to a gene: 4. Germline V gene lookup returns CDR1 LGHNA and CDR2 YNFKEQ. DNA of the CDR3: TGTGCCAGCAGCTCCCGACAGGGGGCCACAGATACGCAGTATTTT. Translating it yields CASSSRQGATDTQYF.

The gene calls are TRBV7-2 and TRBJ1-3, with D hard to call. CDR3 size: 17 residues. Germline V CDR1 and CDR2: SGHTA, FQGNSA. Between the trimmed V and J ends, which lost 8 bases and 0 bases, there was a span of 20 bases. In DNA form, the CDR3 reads TGTGCCAGCCGACCGCGCGACCGTCCAAGCTCTGGAAACACCATATATTTT. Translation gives CASRPRDRPSSGNTIYF.

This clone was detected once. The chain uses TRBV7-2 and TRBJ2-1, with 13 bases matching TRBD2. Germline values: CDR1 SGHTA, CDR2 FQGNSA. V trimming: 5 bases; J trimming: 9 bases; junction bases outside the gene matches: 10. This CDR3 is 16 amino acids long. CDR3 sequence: CASSPLRLAGGGEQFF. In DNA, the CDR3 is TGTGCCAGCAGCCCTCTCAGACTAGCGGGAGGAGGTGAGCAGTTCTTC. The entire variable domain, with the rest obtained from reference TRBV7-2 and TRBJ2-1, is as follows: GAGVSQSPSNKVTEKGKDVELRCDPISGHTALYWYRQSLGQGLEFLIYFQGNSAPDKSGLPSDRFSAERTGGSVSTLTIQRTQQEDSAVYLCASSPLRLAGGGEQFFGPGTRLTVL.

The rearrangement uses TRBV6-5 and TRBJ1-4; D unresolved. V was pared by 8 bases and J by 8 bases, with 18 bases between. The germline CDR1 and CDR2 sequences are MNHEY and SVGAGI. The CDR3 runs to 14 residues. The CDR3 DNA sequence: TGTGCCAGCCGGCCGGGCAGCGCGGGGGAAAAACTGTTTTTT. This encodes CASRPGSAGEKLFF.

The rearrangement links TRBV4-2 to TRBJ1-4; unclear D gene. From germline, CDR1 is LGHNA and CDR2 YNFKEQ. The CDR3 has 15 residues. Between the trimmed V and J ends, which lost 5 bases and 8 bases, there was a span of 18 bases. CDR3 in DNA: TGTGCCAGCAGCTCACAAAAGGGAGCAGGAGAAAAACTGTTTTTT. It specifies CASSSQKGAGEKLFF.

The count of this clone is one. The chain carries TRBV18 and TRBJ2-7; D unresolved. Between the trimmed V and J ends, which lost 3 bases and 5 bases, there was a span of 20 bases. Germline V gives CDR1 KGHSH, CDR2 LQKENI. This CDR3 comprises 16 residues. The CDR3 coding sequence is TGTGCCAGCTCACCTCTCGGCCCCCCTCAATCCCACGAGCAGTACTTC. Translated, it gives CASSPLGPPQSHEQYF.

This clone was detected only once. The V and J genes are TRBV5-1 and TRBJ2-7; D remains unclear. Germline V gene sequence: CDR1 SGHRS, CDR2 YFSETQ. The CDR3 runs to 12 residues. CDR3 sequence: CAKSPISYEQYF. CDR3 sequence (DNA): TGCGCTAAAAGCCCCATTTCCTACGAGCAGTACTTC.

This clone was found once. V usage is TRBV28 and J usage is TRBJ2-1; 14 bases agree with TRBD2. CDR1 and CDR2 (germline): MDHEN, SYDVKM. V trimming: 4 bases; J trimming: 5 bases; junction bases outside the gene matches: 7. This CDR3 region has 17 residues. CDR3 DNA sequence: TGTGCCAGCAGTTCCTACGGACTAGCGGGAGGTGACAATGAGCAGTTCTTC. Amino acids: CASSSYGLAGGDNEQFF.

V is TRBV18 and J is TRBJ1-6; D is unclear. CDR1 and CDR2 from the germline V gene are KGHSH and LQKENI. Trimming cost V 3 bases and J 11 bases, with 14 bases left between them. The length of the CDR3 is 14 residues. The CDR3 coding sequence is TGTGCCAGCTCACCCCAGCCCACGCTGACACCCCTCCACTTT. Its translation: CASSPQPTLTPLHF.

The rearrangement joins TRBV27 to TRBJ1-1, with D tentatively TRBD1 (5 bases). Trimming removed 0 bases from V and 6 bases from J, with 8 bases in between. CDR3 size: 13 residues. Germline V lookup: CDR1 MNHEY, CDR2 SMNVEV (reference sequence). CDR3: CASSLSRGPEAFF. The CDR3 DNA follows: TGTGCCAGCAGTTTATCGCGGGGCCCTGAAGCTTTCTTT.

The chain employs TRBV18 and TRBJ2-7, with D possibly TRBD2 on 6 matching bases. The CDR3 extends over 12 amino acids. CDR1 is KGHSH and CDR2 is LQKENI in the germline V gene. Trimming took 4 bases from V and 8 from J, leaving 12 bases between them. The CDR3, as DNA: TGTGCCAGCTCACAGGACTATAGGAAGCAGTACTTC. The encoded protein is CASSQDYRKQYF. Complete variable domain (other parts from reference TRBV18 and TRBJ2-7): NAGVMQNPRHLVRRRGQEARLRCSPMKGHSHVYWYRQLPEEGLKFMVYLQKENIIDESGMPKERFSAEFPKEGPSILRIQQVVRGDSAAYFCASSQDYRKQYFGPGTRLTVT.

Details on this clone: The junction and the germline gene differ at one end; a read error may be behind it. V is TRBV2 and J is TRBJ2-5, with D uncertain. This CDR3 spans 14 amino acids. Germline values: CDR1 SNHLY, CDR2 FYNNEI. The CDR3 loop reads CASSLALYQGTQYF. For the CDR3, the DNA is TGTGCCAGCTCCCTCGCTTTGTACCAAGGGACCCAGTACTTC.

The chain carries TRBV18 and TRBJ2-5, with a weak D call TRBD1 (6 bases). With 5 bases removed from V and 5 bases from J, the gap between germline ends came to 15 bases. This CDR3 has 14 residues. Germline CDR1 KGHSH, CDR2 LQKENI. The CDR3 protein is CASSRQDSRETQYF. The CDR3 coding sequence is TGTGCCAGCTCAAGACAGGATTCCAGGGAGACCCAGTACTTC. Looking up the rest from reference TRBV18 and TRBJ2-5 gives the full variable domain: NAGVMQNPRHLVRRRGQEARLRCSPMKGHSHVYWYRQLPEEGLKFMVYLQKENIIDESGMPKERFSAEFPKEGPSILRIQQVVRGDSAAYFCASSRQDSRETQYFGPGTRLLVL.

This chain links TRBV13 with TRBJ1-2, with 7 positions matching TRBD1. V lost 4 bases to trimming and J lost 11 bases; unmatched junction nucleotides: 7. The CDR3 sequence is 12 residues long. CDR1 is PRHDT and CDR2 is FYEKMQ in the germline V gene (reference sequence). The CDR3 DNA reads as TGTGCCAGCAGCTCCACCGACAGGGCGTACACCTTC. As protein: CASSSTDRAYTF.

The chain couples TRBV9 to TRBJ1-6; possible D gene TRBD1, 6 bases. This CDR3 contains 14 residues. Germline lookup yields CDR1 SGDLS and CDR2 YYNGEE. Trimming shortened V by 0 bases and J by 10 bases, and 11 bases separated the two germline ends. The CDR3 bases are TGTGCCAGCAGCGTAGATCCAGGGGAGTCACCCCTCCACTTT. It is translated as CASSVDPGESPLHF.

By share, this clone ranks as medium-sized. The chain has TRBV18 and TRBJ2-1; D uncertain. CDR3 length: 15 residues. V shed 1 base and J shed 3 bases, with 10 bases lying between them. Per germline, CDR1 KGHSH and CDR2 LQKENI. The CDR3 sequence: CASSPRENRYNEQFF. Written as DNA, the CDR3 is TGTGCCAGCTCACCACGAGAAAACCGCTACAATGAGCAGTTCTTC.

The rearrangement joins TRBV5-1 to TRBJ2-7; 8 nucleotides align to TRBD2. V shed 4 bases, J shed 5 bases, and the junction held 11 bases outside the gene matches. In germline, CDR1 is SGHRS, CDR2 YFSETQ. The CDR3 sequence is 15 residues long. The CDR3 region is CASSAAGRDSHEQYF. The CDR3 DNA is TGCGCCAGCAGCGCCGCCGGGAGGGATTCCCACGAGCAGTACTTC.

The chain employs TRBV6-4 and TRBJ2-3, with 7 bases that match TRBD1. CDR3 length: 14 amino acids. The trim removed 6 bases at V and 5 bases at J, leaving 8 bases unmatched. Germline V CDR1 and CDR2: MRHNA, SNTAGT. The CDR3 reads CASRLTGAGDTQYF. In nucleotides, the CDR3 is TGTGCCAGCAGACTTACAGGGGCGGGAGATACGCAGTATTTT.

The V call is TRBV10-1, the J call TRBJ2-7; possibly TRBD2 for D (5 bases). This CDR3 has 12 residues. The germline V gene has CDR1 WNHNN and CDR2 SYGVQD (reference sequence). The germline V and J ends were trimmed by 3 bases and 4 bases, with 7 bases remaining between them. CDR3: CASSDGGYEQYF. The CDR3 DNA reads TGCGCCAGCAGTGACGGAGGTTACGAGCAGTACTTC.

CDR3 protein: CATKYVINYGYTF. The CDR3 coding sequence is TGTGCCACCAAGTATGTTATTAACTATGGCTACACCTTC. The chain couples TRBV6-5 to TRBJ1-2; D gene unclear. V was shortened by 10 bases and J by 1 base, with 13 bases between the two germline ends. The CDR3 spans 13 residues. Germline CDR1 reads MNHEY; CDR2 reads SVGAGI.

The DNA of the CDR3 is TGCAGCGTTAGGGGGCCTAATGAAAAACTGTTTTTT. Translating gives CSVRGPNEKLFF. This chain uses TRBV29-1 with TRBJ1-4, with 7 positions matching TRBD1. This CDR3 has 12 residues. Germline V gene lookup returns CDR1 SQVTM and CDR2 ANQGSEA. J lost 3 bases, V lost 5 bases, and 0 bases had no gene match.

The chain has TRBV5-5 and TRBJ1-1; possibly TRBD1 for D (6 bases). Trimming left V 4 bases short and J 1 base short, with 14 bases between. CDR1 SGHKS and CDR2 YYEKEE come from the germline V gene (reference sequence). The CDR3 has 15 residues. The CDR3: CASSQIAGANTEAFF. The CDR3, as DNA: TGTGCCAGCAGCCAAATAGCAGGGGCGAACACTGAAGCTTTCTTT.

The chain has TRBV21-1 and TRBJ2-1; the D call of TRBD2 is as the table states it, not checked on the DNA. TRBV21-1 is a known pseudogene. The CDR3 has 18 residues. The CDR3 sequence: CASSKVSIYSGGAYEQFF. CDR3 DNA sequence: TGTGCCAGCAGCAAAGTCTCCATTTATAGCGGGGGGGCGTATGAGCAGTTCTTC.

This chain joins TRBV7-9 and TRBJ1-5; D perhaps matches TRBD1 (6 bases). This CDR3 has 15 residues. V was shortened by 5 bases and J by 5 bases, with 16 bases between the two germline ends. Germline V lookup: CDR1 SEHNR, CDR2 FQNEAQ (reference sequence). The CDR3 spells CASSLTGAGDQPQHF. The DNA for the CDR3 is TGTGCCAGCAGCCTCACCGGGGCAGGGGATCAGCCCCAGCATTTT.

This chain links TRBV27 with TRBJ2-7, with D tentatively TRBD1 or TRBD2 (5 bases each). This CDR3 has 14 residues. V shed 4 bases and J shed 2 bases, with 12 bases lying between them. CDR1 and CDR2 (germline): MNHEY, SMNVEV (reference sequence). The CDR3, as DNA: TGTGCCAGCAGTTATACCGGGGCGACCTACGAGCAGTACTTC. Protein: CASSYTGATYEQYF.

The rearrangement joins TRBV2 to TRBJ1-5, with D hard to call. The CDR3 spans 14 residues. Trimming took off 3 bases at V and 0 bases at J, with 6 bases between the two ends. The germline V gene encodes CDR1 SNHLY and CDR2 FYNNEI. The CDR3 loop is CASSEGYSNQPQHF. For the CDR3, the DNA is TGTGCCAGCAGTGAGGGATATAGCAATCAGCCCCAGCATTTT.

CDR3 in amino acids: CASSLADTQYF. The CDR3 coding sequence is TGTGCCAGCAGCTTAGCGGATACGCAGTATTTT. V and J are TRBV7-8 and TRBJ2-3; D unclear. The CDR3 covers 11 residues. Germline V gene lookup returns CDR1 SGHVS and CDR2 FQNEAQ. V dropped 0 bases and J dropped 6 bases, with 1 base sitting between them.

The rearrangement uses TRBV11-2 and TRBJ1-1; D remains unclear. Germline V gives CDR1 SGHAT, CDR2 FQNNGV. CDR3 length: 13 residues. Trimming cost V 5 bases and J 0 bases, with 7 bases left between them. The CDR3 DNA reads TGTGCCAGCAGCCAAGCGATGAACACTGAAGCTTTCTTT. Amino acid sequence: CASSQAMNTEAFF.

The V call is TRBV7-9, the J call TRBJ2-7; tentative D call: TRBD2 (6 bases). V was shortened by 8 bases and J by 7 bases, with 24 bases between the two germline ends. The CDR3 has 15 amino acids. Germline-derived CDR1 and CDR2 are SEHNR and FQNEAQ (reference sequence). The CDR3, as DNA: TGTGCCAGCCTAACGGTCGGTCGGGGCGCGGGGGAGCAGTACTTC. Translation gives CASLTVGRGAGEQYF.